The source of this T cell receptor (beta chain) is a study of response to subunit inactivated influenza vaccine. Study-wide results and caveats: Authors suggested seasonal influenza vaccinations each recruit few new T cells.

Using its own MiXCR run on the RT-PCR reads, TCRdb lists one record per CDR3 protein. Of approximately 730,000 distinct CDR3 sequences in the sample, approximately 15% are singletons; the top ten hold approximately 7%. CDR3 size: 14 residues. CDR1 is LGHNT, CDR2 FRNRAP, per germline. Trimming shortened V by 5 bases and J by 5 bases, and 16 bases separated the two germline ends. This clonotype has only a few counts. The antigen is unknown. V usage is TRBV12-5 and J usage is TRBJ2-7; D uncertain. The source was PBMCs from blood, collected roughly 2 weeks before vaccination. The sequence was obtained from a man aged 45-65 years who received an inactivated influenza vaccine. Here the CDR3 DNA reads TGTGCTAGTGGTACCAAATTTGGCATCAACGAGCAGTACTTC. This encodes CASGTKFGINEQYF.